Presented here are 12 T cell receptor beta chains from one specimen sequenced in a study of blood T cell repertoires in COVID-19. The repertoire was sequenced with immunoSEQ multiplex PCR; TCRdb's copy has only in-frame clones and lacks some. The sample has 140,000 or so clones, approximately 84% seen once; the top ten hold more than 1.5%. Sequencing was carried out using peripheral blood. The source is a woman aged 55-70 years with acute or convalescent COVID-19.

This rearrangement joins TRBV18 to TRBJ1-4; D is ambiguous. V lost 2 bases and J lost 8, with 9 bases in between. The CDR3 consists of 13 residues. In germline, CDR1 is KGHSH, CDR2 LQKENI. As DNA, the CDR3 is TGTGCCAGCTCACCAGCCGCGTTGGAAAAACTGTTTTTT. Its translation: CASSPAALEKLFF.

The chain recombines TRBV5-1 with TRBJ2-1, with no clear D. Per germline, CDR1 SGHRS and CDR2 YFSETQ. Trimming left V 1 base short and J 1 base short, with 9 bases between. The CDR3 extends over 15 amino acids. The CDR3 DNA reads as TGCGCCAGCAGCTTGATCTTCCGTTCCTACAATGAGCAGTTCTTC. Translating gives CASSLIFRSYNEQFF.

The DNA for the CDR3 is TGCGCCAGCAGCTTGGTTCCAGGGGTGGAAACTGAAGCTTTCTTT. Its translation: CASSLVPGVETEAFF. The rearrangement uses TRBV5-1 and TRBJ1-1, with D possibly being TRBD1 (6 bases). The CDR3 is made up of 15 amino acids. Trimming removed 0 bases from V and 5 bases from J, with 14 bases in between. The germline V gene has CDR1 SGHRS and CDR2 YFSETQ.

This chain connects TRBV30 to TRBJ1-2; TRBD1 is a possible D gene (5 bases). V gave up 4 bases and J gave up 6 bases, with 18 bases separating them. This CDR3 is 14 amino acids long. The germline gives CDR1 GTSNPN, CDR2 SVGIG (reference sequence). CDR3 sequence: CAWIHLPGSHGYTF. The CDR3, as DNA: TGTGCCTGGATTCACCTCCCAGGGTCGCATGGCTACACCTTC.

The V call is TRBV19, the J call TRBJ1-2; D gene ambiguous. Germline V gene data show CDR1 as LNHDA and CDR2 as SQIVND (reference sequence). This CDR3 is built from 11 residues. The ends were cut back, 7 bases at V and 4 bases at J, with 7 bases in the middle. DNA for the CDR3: TGTGCCAGTACAGCGGGCTATGGCTACACCTTC. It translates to CASTAGYGYTF.

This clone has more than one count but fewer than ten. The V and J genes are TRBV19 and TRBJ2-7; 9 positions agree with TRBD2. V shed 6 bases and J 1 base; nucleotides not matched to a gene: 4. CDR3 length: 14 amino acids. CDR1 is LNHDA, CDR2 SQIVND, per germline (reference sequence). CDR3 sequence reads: CASRSLAGSYEQYF. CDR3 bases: TGTGCCAGTAGAAGTCTAGCGGGGTCCTACGAGCAGTACTTC.

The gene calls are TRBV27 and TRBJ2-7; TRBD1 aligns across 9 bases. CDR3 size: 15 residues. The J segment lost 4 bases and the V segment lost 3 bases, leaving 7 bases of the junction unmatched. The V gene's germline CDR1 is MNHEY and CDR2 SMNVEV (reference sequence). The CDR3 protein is CASSFGTGLGYEQYF. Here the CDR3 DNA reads TGTGCCAGCAGTTTCGGGACAGGGCTAGGTTACGAGCAGTACTTC.

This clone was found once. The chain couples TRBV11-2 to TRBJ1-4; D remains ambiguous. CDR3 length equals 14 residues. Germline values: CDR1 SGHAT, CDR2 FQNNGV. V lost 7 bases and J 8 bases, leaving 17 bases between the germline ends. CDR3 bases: TGTGCCAGCACCGCGGGATCCCGGAGGGAAAAACTGTTTTTT. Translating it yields CASTAGSRREKLFF.

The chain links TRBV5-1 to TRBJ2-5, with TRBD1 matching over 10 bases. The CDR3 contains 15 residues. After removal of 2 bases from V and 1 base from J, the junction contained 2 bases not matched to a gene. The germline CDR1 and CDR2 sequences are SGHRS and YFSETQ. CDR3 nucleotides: TGCGCCAGCAGCTTCGGGACAGGGGTCCAAGAGACCCAGTACTTC. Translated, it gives CASSFGTGVQETQYF.

CDR3 nucleotides: TGTGCCAGCAGTTTGCCCCTAGCGGGAGATCTGGTAGATACGCAGTATTTT. Translating it yields CASSLPLAGDLVDTQYF. The chain recombines TRBV28 with TRBJ2-3; 10 positions agree with TRBD2. J was trimmed by 5 bases and V by 3 bases; bases with no gene match: 11. The CDR3 is 17 amino acids. Germline assignment: CDR1 MDHEN and CDR2 SYDVKM. Full variable domain (outside the CDR3, taken from reference TRBV28 and TRBJ2-3): DVKVTQSSRYLVKRTGEKVFLECVQDMDHENMFWYRQDPGLGLRLIYFSYDVKMKEKGDIPEGYSVSREKKERFSLILESASTNQTSMYLCASSLPLAGDLVDTQYFGPGTRLTVL.

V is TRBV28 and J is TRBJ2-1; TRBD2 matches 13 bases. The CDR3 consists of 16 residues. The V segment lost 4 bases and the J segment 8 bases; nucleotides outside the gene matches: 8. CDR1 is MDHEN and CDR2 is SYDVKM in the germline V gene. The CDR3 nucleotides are TGTGCCAGCAGTTCCATAGGACTAGCGGGAGTTTATGAGCAGTTCTTC. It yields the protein CASSSIGLAGVYEQFF.

The CDR3 sequence: CASGPGGQAYNEQFF. The CDR3 DNA is TGTGCCAGCGGACCTGGGGGCCAAGCCTACAATGAGCAGTTCTTC. V is TRBV28 and J is TRBJ2-1; the D gene is possibly TRBD1 (6 bases). The germline V and J ends were trimmed by 8 bases and 2 bases, with 16 bases remaining between them. CDR1 MDHEN and CDR2 SYDVKM come from the germline V gene. The CDR3 loop spans 15 amino acids.